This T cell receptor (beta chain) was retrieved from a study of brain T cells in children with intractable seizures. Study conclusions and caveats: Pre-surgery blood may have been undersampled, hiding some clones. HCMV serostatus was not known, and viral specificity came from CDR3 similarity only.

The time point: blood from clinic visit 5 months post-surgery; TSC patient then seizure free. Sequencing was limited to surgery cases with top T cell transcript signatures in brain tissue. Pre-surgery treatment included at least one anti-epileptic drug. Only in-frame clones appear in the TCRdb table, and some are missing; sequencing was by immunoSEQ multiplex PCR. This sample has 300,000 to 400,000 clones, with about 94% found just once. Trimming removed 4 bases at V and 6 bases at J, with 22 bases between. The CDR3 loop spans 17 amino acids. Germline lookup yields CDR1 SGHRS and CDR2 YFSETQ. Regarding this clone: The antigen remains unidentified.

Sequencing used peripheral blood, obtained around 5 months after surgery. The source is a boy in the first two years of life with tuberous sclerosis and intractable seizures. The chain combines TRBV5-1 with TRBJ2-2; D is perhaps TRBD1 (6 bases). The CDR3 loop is CASSIRDNGMIPGELFF. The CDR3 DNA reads TGCGCCAGCAGCATCCGGGACAACGGCATGATACCCGGGGAGCTGTTTTTT. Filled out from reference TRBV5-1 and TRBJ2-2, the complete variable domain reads KAGVTQTPRYLIKTRGQQVTLSCSPISGHRSVSWYQQTPGQGLQFLFEYFSETQRNKGNFPGRFSGRQFSNSRSEMNVSTLELGDSALYLCASSIRDNGMIPGELFFGEGSRLTVL.